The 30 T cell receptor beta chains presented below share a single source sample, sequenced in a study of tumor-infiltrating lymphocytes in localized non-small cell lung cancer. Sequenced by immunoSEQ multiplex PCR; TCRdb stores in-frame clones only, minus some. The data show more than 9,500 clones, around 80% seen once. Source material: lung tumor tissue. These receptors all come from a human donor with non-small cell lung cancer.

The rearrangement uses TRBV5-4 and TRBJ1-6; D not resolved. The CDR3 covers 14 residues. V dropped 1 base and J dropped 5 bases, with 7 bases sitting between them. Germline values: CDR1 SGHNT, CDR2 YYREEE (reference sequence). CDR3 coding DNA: TGTGCCAGCAGCTTGATGACAAATAATTCACCCCTCCACTTT. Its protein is CASSLMTNNSPLHF.

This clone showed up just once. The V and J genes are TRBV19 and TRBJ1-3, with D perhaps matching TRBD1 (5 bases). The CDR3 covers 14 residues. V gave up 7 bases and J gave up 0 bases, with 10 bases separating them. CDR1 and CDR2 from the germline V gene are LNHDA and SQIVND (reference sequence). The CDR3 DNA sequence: TGTGCCAGTAAAACAGGAAGCTCTGGAAACACCATATATTTT. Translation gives CASKTGSSGNTIYF.

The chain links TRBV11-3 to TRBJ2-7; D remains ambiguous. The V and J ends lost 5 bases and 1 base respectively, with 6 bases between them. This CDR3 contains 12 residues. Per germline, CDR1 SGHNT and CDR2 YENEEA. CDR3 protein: CASSRRSYEQYF. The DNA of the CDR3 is TGTGCCAGCAGCCGTAGGTCCTACGAGCAGTACTTC.

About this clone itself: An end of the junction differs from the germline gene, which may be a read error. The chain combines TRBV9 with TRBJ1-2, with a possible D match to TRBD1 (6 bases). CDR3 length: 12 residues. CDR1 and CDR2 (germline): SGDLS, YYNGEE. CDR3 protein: CASSARSGECYF. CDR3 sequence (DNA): TGTGCCAGCAGCGCAAGATCAGGGGAGTGCTACTTC.

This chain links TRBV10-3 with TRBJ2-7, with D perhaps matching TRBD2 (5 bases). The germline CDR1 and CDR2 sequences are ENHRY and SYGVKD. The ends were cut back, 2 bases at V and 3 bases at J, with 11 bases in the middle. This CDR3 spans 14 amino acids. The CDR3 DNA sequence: TGTGCCATCAGTGAGGGTACGGGAATCTACGAGCAGTACTTC. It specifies CAISEGTGIYEQYF.

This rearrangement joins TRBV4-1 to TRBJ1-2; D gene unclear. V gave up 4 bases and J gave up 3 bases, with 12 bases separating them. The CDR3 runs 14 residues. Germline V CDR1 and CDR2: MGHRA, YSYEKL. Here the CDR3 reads CASSRADGHYGYTF. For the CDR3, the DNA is TGCGCCAGCAGCCGAGCTGACGGACACTATGGCTACACCTTC.

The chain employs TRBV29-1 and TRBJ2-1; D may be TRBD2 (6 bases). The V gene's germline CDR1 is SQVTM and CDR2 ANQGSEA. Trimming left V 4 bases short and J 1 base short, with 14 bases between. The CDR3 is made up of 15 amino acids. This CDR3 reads CSVALGGMSYNEQFF. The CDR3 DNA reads TGCAGCGTTGCTCTGGGGGGAATGTCCTACAATGAGCAGTTCTTC.

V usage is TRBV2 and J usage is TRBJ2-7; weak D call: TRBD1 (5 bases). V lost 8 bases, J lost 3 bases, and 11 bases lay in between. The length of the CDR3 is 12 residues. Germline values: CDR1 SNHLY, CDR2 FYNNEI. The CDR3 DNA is TGTGCCAGCCTGGGCAGGGACTACGAGCAGTACTTC. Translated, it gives CASLGRDYEQYF.

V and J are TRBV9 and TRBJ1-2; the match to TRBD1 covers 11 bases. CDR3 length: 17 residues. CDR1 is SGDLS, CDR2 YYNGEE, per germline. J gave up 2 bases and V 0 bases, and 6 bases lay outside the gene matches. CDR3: CASSVESGQGANYGYTF. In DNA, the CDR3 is TGTGCCAGCAGCGTAGAGAGTGGACAGGGGGCGAACTATGGCTACACCTTC.

In nucleotides, the CDR3 is TGTGCCAGCAGCTACCGGGGCCAGGAGGAAAAACTGTTTTTT. This gives the protein CASSYRGQEEKLFF. The chain employs TRBV11-3 and TRBJ1-4, with D possibly matching TRBD1 (5 bases). This CDR3 has 14 residues. The V end was cut by 4 bases, the J end by 8 bases, with 14 bases between. CDR1 SGHNT and CDR2 YENEEA come from the germline V gene.

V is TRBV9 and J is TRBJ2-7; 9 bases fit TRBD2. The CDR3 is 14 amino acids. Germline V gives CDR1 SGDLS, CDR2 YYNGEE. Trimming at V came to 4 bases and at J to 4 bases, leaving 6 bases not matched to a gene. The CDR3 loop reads CASSQTLAGYEQYF. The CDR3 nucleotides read TGTGCCAGCAGCCAGACTCTAGCGGGGTACGAGCAGTACTTC. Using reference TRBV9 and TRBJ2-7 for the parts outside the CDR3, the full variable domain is DSGVTQTPKHLITATGQRVTLRCSPRSGDLSVYWYQQSLDQGLQFLIQYYNGEERAKGNILERFSAQQFPDLHSELNLSSLELGDSALYFCASSQTLAGYEQYFGPGTRLTVT.

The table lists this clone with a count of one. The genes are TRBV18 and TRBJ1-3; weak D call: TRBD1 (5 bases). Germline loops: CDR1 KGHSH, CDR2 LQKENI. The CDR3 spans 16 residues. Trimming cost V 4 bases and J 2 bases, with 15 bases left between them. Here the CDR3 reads CASSRLESRAGNTIYF. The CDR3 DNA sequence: TGTGCCAGCTCACGCCTCGAGTCCAGGGCTGGAAACACCATATATTTT. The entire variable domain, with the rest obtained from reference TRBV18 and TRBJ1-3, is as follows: NAGVMQNPRHLVRRRGQEARLRCSPMKGHSHVYWYRQLPEEGLKFMVYLQKENIIDESGMPKERFSAEFPKEGPSILRIQQVVRGDSAAYFCASSRLESRAGNTIYFGEGSWLTVV.

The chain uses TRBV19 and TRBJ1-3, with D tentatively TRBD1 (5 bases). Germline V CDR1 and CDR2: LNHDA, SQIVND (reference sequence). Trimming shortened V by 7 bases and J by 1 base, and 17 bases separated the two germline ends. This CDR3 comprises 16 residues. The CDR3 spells CASTRGHHESGNTIYF. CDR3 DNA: TGTGCCAGTACCCGGGGCCACCACGAGTCTGGAAACACCATATATTTT. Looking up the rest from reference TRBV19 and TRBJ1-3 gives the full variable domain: DGGITQSPKYLFRKEGQNVTLSCEQNLNHDAMYWYRQDPGQGLRLIYYSQIVNDFQKGDIAEGYSVSREKKESFPLTVTSAQKNPTAFYLCASTRGHHESGNTIYFGEGSWLTVV.

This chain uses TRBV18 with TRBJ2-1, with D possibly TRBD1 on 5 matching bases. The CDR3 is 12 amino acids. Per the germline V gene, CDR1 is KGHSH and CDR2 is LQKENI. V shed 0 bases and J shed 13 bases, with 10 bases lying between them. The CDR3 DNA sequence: TGTGCCAGCTCACCACCGTCCAGGGCCCAGTTCTTC. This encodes CASSPPSRAQFF.

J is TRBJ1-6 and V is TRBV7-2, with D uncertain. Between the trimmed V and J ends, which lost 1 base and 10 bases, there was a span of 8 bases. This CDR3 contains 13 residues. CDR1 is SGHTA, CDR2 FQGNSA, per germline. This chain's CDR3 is CASSLESRSPLHF. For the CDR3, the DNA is TGTGCCAGCAGCTTAGAGAGCCGCTCACCCCTCCACTTT.

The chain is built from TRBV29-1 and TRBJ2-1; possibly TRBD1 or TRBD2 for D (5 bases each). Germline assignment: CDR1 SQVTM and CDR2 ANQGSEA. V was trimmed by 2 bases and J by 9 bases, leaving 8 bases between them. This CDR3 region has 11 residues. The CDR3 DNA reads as TGCAGCGTTGAACCCGGGGCTGAGCAGTTCTTC. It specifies CSVEPGAEQFF.

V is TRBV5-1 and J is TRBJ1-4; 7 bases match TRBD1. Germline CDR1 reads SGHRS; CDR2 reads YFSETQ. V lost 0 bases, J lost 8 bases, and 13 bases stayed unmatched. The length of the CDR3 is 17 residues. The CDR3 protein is CASSLEGRQGINEKLFF. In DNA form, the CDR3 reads TGCGCCAGCAGCTTGGAGGGAAGACAGGGAATCAACGAAAAACTGTTTTTT.

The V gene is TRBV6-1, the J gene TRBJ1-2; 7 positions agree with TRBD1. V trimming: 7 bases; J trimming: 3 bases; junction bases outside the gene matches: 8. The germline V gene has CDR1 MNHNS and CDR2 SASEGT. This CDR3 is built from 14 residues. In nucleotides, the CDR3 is TGTGCCAGCACCAGACGGACAGGCGACTATGGCTACACCTTC. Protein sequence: CASTRRTGDYGYTF.

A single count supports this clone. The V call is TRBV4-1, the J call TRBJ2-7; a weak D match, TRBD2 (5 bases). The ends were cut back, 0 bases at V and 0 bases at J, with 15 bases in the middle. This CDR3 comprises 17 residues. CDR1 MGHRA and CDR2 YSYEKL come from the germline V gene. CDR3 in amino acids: CASSQDSRDLVSYEQYF. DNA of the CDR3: TGCGCCAGCAGCCAAGATAGCCGGGATTTAGTCTCCTACGAGCAGTACTTC.

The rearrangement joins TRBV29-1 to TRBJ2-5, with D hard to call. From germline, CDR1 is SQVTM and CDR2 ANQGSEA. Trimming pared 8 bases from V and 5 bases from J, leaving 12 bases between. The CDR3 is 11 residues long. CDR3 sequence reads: CSTKGGETQYF. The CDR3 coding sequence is TGCAGCACAAAGGGTGGCGAGACCCAGTACTTC.

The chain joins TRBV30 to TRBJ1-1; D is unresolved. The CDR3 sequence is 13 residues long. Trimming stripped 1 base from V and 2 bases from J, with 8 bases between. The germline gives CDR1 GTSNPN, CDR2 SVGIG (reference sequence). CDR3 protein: CAWSEGYNTEAFF. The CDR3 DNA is TGTGCCTGGAGTGAAGGGTACAACACTGAAGCTTTCTTT.

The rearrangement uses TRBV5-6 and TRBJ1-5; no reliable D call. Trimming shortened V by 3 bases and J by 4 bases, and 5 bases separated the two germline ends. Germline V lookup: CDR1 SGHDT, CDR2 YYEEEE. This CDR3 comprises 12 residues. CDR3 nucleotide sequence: TGTGCCAGCAGCTGGAAGAATCAGCCCCAGCATTTT. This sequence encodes CASSWKNQPQHF.

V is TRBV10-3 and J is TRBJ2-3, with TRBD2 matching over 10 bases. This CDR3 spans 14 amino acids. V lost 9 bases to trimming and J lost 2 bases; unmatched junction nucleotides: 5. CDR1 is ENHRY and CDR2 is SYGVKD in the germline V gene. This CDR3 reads CAMGAGGPTDTQYF. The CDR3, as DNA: TGTGCCATGGGAGCGGGGGGGCCCACAGATACGCAGTATTTT.

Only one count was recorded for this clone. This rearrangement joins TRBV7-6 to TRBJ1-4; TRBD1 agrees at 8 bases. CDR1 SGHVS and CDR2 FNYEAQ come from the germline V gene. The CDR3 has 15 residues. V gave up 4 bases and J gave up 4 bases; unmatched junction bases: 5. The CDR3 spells CASSSDRGYNEKLFF. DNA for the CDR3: TGTGCCAGCAGCTCCGACAGGGGCTATAATGAAAAACTGTTTTTT.

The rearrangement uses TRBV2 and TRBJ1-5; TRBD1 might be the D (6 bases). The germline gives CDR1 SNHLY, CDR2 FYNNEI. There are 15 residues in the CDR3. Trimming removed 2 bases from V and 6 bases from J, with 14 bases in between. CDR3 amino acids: CASSEFIGGSQPQHF. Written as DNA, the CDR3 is TGTGCCAGCAGTGAATTCATCGGGGGCAGTCAGCCCCAGCATTTT.

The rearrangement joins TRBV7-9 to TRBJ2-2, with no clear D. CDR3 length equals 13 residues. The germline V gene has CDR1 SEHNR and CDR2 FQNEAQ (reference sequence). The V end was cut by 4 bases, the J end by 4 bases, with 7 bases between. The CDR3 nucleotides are TGTGCCAGCAGCTCCGACCCCACCGGGGAGCTGTTTTTT. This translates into CASSSDPTGELFF. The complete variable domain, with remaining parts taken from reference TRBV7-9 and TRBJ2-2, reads DTGVSQNPRHKITKRGQNVTFRCDPISEHNRLYWYRQTLGQGPEFLTYFQNEAQLEKSRLLSDRFSAERPKGSFSTLEIQRTEQGDSAMYLCASSSDPTGELFFGEGSRLTVL.

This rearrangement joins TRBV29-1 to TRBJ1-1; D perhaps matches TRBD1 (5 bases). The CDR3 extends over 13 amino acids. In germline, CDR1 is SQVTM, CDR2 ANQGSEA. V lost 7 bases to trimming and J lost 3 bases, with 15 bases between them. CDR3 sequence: CSAGRPGYTEAFF. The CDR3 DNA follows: TGCAGCGCCGGAAGGCCAGGGTACACTGAAGCTTTCTTT.

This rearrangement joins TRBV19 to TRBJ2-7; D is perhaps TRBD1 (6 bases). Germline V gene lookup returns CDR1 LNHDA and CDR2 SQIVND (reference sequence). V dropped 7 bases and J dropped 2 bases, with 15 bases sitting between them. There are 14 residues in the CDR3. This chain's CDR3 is CASTQDSRPYEQYF. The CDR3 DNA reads TGTGCCAGTACGCAGGACAGTCGCCCCTACGAGCAGTACTTC.

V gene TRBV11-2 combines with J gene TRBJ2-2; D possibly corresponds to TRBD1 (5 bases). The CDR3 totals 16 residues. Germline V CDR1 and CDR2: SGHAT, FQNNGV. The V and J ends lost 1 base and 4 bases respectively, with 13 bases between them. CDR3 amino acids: CASSLVGQISTGELFF. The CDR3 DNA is TGTGCCAGCAGCTTAGTGGGGCAGATTTCCACCGGGGAGCTGTTTTTT.

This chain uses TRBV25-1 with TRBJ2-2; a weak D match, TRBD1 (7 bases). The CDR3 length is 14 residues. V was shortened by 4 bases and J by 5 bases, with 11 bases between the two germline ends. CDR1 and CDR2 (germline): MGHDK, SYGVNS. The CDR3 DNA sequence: TGTGCCAGCAGTGCGGCAGGGGGGACCGGGGAGCTGTTTTTT. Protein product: CASSAAGGTGELFF.